The 9 T cell receptor beta chains below were found in one sample sequenced in a study of blood T cell repertoires in COVID-19 (dated by TCRdb to the early 2020s). Receptor amplification or capture employed the immunoSEQ multiplex PCR assay. TCRdb stores this immuneACCESS table with in-frame sequences only. Part of the clones is absent; in the studies checked, under half of the shortfall reflects unresolved V genes, and no reason is known for the rest. The sample yields fewer than 70,000 clones; around 85% were counted once. Clones ranked in the top ten supply roughly 7.7% of the sample. Sequencing was done on a sample of peripheral blood. The receptors originated from a woman in her 70s with active COVID-19.

The J gene is TRBJ2-1, the V gene TRBV5-1; 11 bases match TRBD2. CDR1 is SGHRS and CDR2 is YFSETQ in the germline V gene. Trimming took 4 bases from V and 6 from J; bases not matched to a gene: 21. This CDR3 is built from 20 residues. CDR3 region: CASSIIRTSGSADGSNEQFF. The CDR3 DNA is TGCGCCAGCAGCATTATCAGGACTAGCGGGTCTGCCGACGGTAGCAATGAGCAGTTCTTC.

The genes are TRBV27 and TRBJ2-2, with D maybe TRBD1 (10 bases). This CDR3 spans 20 amino acids. Germline lookup yields CDR1 MNHEY and CDR2 SMNVEV (reference sequence). Trimming took 8 bases from V and 5 from J, leaving 33 bases between them. CDR3 loop: CASRTAGTGVSGRFTGELFF. CDR3 DNA sequence: TGTGCCAGCCGGACTGCCGGGACAGGGGTGAGCGGGAGGTTTACCGGGGAGCTGTTTTTT.

The chain combines TRBV2 with TRBJ2-7; a weak D match, TRBD2 (7 bases). Looked up from germline, CDR1 is SNHLY and CDR2 is FYNNEI. This CDR3 spans 14 amino acids. Trimming took 8 bases from V and 2 from J, leaving 16 bases between them. The CDR3: CASLWGGLAYEQYF. CDR3 DNA: TGTGCCAGCTTGTGGGGGGGCCTCGCCTACGAGCAGTACTTC.

This chain connects TRBV7-8 to TRBJ2-7; 8 bases match TRBD1. Germline trimming cut 3 bases from V and 0 bases from J; bases unmatched to any gene: 4. CDR3 length: 15 residues. Germline V gene data show CDR1 as SGHVS and CDR2 as FQNEAQ. CDR3 in amino acids: CASSFRDRSSYEQYF. The DNA for the CDR3 is TGTGCCAGCAGCTTCCGGGACAGGTCCTCCTACGAGCAGTACTTC.

The chain links TRBV5-4 to TRBJ2-7; 8 bases match TRBD1. CDR1 and CDR2 from the germline V gene are SGHNT and YYREEE (reference sequence). Unmatched junction bases numbered 14, after V lost 5 bases and J lost 4 bases. The CDR3 spans 16 residues. The CDR3 region is CASRPDREATGYEQYF. The CDR3 DNA follows: TGTGCCAGCAGACCGGACAGGGAGGCCACCGGTTACGAGCAGTACTTC. The variable domain in full, with the rest retrieved from reference TRBV5-4 and TRBJ2-7, is ETGVTQSPTHLIKTRGQQVTLRCSSQSGHNTVSWYQQALGQGPQFIFQYYREEENGRGNFPPRFSGLQFPNYSSELNVNALELDDSALYLCASRPDREATGYEQYFGPGTRLTVT.

The chain is built from TRBV6-2 or TRBV6-3 and TRBJ1-5, with 10 bases that match TRBD1. V gave up 5 bases and J gave up 6 bases; unmatched junction bases: 7. CDR3 length: 15 residues. Germline V gives CDR1 MNHEY, CDR2 SVGEGT. DNA for the CDR3: TGTGCCAGCAGTGCTGAGACAGGGGGCGGTCAGCCCCAGCATTTT. This encodes CASSAETGGGQPQHF.

The chain is built from TRBV5-1 and TRBJ2-1; 8 bases map to TRBD2. Germline CDR1 SGHRS, CDR2 YFSETQ. This CDR3 is 14 amino acids long. Losses at the gene ends were 0 bases for V and 8 bases for J; bases not matched to a gene: 4. CDR3 sequence (DNA): TGCGCCAGCAGCTTGGGCGGGAGGTCCTATGAGCAGTTCTTC. Amino acid sequence: CASSLGGRSYEQFF.

The genes are TRBV5-1 and TRBJ2-2; no definite D call. The V gene's germline CDR1 is SGHRS and CDR2 YFSETQ. CDR3 length: 15 amino acids. V dropped 4 bases and J dropped 8 bases, with 18 bases sitting between them. The DNA of the CDR3 is TGCGCCAGCAGCCCCCTTGACTCTCTCCGGGGGGAGCTGTTTTTT. Translating gives CASSPLDSLRGELFF.

In this sample, this clone turned up once. This sequence joins TRBV10-3 and TRBJ2-7; 13 bases line up with TRBD2. CDR3 length equals 18 residues. V lost 0 bases, J lost 0 bases, and 5 bases stayed unmatched. Germline CDR1 reads ENHRY; CDR2 reads SYGVKD. CDR3 loop: CAISESGTSGVRSYEQYF. DNA of the CDR3: TGTGCCATCAGTGAGTCTGGGACTAGCGGGGTACGCTCCTACGAGCAGTACTTC.